The entry below describes one TCR beta chain. Its antigen is as yet unknown. The data were taken from a study of response to subunit inactivated influenza vaccine. Study-level findings and limits: The authors offered the suggestion that each seasonal influenza vaccination recruits few new T cells.

TCRdb fed the RT-PCR reads into MiXCR, producing one record per CDR3 protein. The sample contains roughly 570,000 distinct CDR3 sequences, approximately 15% of which appear only once. The TCR was taken from a man aged 50-60 years who received an inactivated influenza vaccine. Sequences were derived from PBMCs from blood, sampled 12 days after vaccination.

CDR3 amino acids: CASSQSPAGDYEQYF. CDR3 DNA sequence: TGTGCCAGCAGCCAAAGTCCGGCGGGAGACTACGAGCAGTACTTC. This rearrangement joins TRBV3-1 to TRBJ2-7, with 7 bases matching TRBD2. V was pared by 2 bases and J by 3 bases, with 7 bases of the junction left unmatched. This CDR3 is built from 15 residues. Germline V gives CDR1 LGHDT, CDR2 YNNKEL (reference sequence).